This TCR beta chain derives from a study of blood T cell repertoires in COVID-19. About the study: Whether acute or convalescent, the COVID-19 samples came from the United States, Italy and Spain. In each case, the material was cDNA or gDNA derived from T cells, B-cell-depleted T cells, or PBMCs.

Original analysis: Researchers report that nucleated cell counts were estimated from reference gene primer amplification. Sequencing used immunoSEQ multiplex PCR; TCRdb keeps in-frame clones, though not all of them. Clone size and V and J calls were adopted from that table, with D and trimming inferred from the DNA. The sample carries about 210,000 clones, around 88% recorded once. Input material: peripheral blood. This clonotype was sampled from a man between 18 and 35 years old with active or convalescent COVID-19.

The DNA for the CDR3 is TGTGCCAGCAGCCAATCAGGGTTCTCCGAGCAGTACTTC. Translating it yields CASSQSGFSEQYF. This rearrangement joins TRBV3-1 (or the pseudogene TRBV3-2) to TRBJ2-7; D might be TRBD1 (5 bases). Trimming shortened V by 2 bases and J by 6 bases, and 11 bases separated the two germline ends. The CDR3 has 13 residues. The germline CDR1 and CDR2 sequences are LGHDT and YNNKEL (reference sequence).